These 2 T cell receptor beta chains came from one sample sequenced in a study of blood T cell repertoires in COVID-19. Produced via immunoSEQ multiplex PCR; TCRdb's table is partial and in-frame only. The table records 70,000 to 80,000 clones, approximately 80% of them present only once. Sequenced: peripheral blood. The receptor source for this set is a human donor in a cohort sampled during active COVID-19.

V gene TRBV7-9 combines with J gene TRBJ2-3; 11 nucleotides agree with TRBD2. Trimming cost V 5 bases and J 2 bases; bases outside gene matches: 6. Germline CDR1 and CDR2: SEHNR and FQNEAQ (reference sequence). The CDR3 sequence is 16 residues long. Here the CDR3 reads CASSPGTSGNTDTQYF. CDR3 bases: TGTGCCAGCAGCCCCGGGACTAGCGGTAACACAGATACGCAGTATTTT.

The gene calls are TRBV15 and TRBJ1-5, with D uncertain. Trimming left V 4 bases short and J 9 bases short, with 10 bases between. There are 12 residues in the CDR3. The germline gives CDR1 LNHNV, CDR2 YYDKDF (reference sequence). This CDR3 is CATSTTVPPQHF. In DNA form, the CDR3 reads TGTGCCACCAGCACAACGGTGCCGCCCCAGCATTTT. Using reference TRBV15 and TRBJ1-5 for the parts outside the CDR3, the full variable domain is DAMVIQNPRYQVTQFGKPVTLSCSQTLNHNVMYWYQQKSSQAPKLLFHYYDKDFNNEADTPDNFQSRRPNTSFCFLDIRSPGLGDTAMYLCATSTTVPPQHFGDGTRLSIL.